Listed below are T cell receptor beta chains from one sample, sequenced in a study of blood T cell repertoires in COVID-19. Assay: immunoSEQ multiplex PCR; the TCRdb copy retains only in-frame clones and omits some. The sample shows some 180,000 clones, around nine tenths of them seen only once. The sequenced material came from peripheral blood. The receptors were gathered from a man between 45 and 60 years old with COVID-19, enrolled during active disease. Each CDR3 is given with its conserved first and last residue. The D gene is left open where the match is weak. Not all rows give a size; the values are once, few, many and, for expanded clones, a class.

DNA: TGCAGCGCACTCTCGTCCTCGGCTGGGGCCAACGTCCTGACTTTC
CDR3: CSALSSSAGANVLTF
size: .
V: TRBV29-1
J: TRBJ2-6
D: .

DNA: TGTGCTAGCAGCTTTGCAGGACAGGGGTATACCGGGGAGCTGTTTTTT
CDR3: CASSFAGQGYTGELFF
size: once
V: TRBV7-7
J: TRBJ2-2
D: TRBD1

DNA: TGTGCCAGCAGCATCGGCGGGGGAAGCACAGATACGCAGTATTTT
CDR3: CASSIGGGSTDTQYF
size: .
V: TRBV7-3
J: TRBJ2-3
D: TRBD2

DNA: TGTGCCAGCAGCCCGACAGCTTACTCTGGAAACACCATATATTTT
CDR3: CASSPTAYSGNTIYF
size: .
V: TRBV7-8
J: TRBJ1-3
D: .

DNA: TGTGCCAGCAGTCCCGAGGGACAGGGGGCTTACGAGCAGTACTTC
CDR3: CASSPEGQGAYEQYF
size: .
V: TRBV6-2/TRBV6-3
J: TRBJ2-7
D: TRBD1

DNA: TGCGCCAGCAGCTCCTTGGCGGGGGACACCGGGGAGCTGTTTTTT
CDR3: CASSSLAGDTGELFF
size: .
V: TRBV5-1
J: TRBJ2-2
D: TRBD2

DNA: TGCGCCAGCAGCTTGGCCGACAGGTCACTTTACGAGCAGTACTTC
CDR3: CASSLADRSLYEQYF
size: once
V: TRBV5-1
J: TRBJ2-7
D: .

DNA: TGTGCCAGTAGTGTACAGGGGGCCGAGACCCAGTACTTC
CDR3: CASSVQGAETQYF
size: .
V: TRBV19
J: TRBJ2-5
D: TRBD1

DNA: TGTGCCAGCAGCTCCAACAGGGGGCAGCCCTCCCAAGAGACCCAGTACTTC
CDR3: CASSSNRGQPSQETQYF
size: .
V: TRBV9
J: TRBJ2-5
D: TRBD1

DNA: TGCGCCAGCAGCTTGGAAAGCGGGGGGCGGGGAGATACGCAGTATTTT
CDR3: CASSLESGGRGDTQYF
size: .
V: TRBV5-1
J: TRBJ2-3
D: TRBD2

DNA: TGTGCCTCATCCGGGACAGGGATTTTGGGTGAGCAGTTCTTC
CDR3: CASSGTGILGEQFF
size: .
V: TRBV30
J: TRBJ2-1
D: TRBD1

DNA: TGTGCCATCCGGGACAGGGGAGTTGGTCAGCCCCAGCATTTT
CDR3: CAIRDRGVGQPQHF
size: .
V: TRBV10-3
J: TRBJ1-5
D: TRBD1

DNA: TGTGCCAGCTCTGAGGGGGTCCTAATCTCTGGAAACACCATATATTTT
CDR3: CASSEGVLISGNTIYF
size: .
V: TRBV18
J: TRBJ1-3
D: .

DNA: TGTGCCAGCAGCCAGGCAGGGGGCCTGACCACTGAAGCTTTCTTT
CDR3: CASSQAGGLTTEAFF
size: .
V: TRBV14
J: TRBJ1-1
D: TRBD1

DNA: TGTGCCAGCAGCTTAGATCAGGGGGACACAGATACGCAGTATTTT
CDR3: CASSLDQGDTDTQYF
size: .
V: TRBV7-9
J: TRBJ2-3
D: TRBD1

DNA: TGTGCCAGCAGCCAAGCCGTGAAGGGAGGAGACGGCTACACCTTC
CDR3: CASSQAVKGGDGYTF
size: .
V: TRBV3-1/TRBV3-2
J: TRBJ1-2
D: .

DNA: TGTGCCAGCAGCAACCGACAGGGTGAGGGGGAGACCCAGTACTTC
CDR3: CASSNRQGEGETQYF
size: .
V: TRBV14
J: TRBJ2-5
D: TRBD1

DNA: TGTGCCAGCAGGGACAGGGCTAATTCACCCCTCCACTTT
CDR3: CASRDRANSPLHF
size: few
V: TRBV2
J: TRBJ1-6
D: TRBD1

DNA: TGTGCCAGCAGTACTTGGACTTCCCGGGGCTCCTACGAGCAGTACTTC
CDR3: CASSTWTSRGSYEQYF
size: .
V: TRBV6-2/TRBV6-3
J: TRBJ2-7
D: .

DNA: TGTGCCAGCAGTCCAGACAGGTTCAGCTATGGCTACACCTTC
CDR3: CASSPDRFSYGYTF
size: .
V: TRBV28
J: TRBJ1-2
D: .

DNA: TGTGCCAGCAGCACACCGGGGAGGAGAGCCTACGAGCAGTACTTC
CDR3: CASSTPGRRAYEQYF
size: .
V: TRBV11-2
J: TRBJ2-7
D: .

DNA: TGTGCCAGTAGTATTTCGGGGAACGGAGGAAACACCATATATTTT
CDR3: CASSISGNGGNTIYF
size: .
V: TRBV19
J: TRBJ1-3
D: .

DNA: TGTGCCAGCAGCTTAGGGTTGAGGCAGCCCCTCCACTTT
CDR3: CASSLGLRQPLHF
size: .
V: TRBV11-2
J: TRBJ1-6
D: .

DNA: TGTGCCAGCAGTGACCAGGATAGCACAGATACGCAGTATTTT
CDR3: CASSDQDSTDTQYF
size: once
V: TRBV6-1
J: TRBJ2-3
D: .

DNA: TGTGCCAGCAGTTACGGGGGACAGGGTATATCACCCCTCCACTTT
CDR3: CASSYGGQGISPLHF
size: .
V: TRBV6-5
J: TRBJ1-6
D: TRBD1

DNA: TGTGCCAGCAGCTCGTCCCGGGACAGTCATGGCTACACCTTC
CDR3: CASSSSRDSHGYTF
size: .
V: TRBV5-8
J: TRBJ1-2
D: TRBD1

DNA: TGTGCCACCAGTGGGTCGACTAGCGGGGGCTCGAACACCGGGGAGCTGTTTTTT
CDR3: CATSGSTSGGSNTGELFF
size: .
V: TRBV24-1
J: TRBJ2-2
D: TRBD2

DNA: TGTGCCAGCAGTTTACCCTTGAGCTCTGGAAACACCATATATTTT
CDR3: CASSLPLSSGNTIYF
size: .
V: TRBV28
J: TRBJ1-3
D: .

DNA: TGTGCCAGCAGCCCCTATCGGACAGGTTTGGACACTGAAGCTTTCTTT
CDR3: CASSPYRTGLDTEAFF
size: .
V: TRBV13
J: TRBJ1-1
D: TRBD1